What follows are 27 T cell receptor beta chains derived from one specimen sequenced in a study of radiotherapy plus CTLA-4 blockade in lung cancer (dated by TCRdb to the late 2010s). The library was built by means of the immunoSEQ multiplex PCR assay. Here the immuneACCESS table is served through TCRdb, limited to in-frame sequences with V and J called. Missing clones are a known gap in these copies; in checked studies unresolved V genes cover under half, and the rest lacks a known reason. The sample table contains tens of thousands of clones; only one count was recorded for approximately 75% of them. The ten largest make up more than 20% of the sample. Here the sequenced sample was peripheral blood, taken from a patient treated with radiotherapy plus ipilimumab. The receptors were gathered from a human donor with non-small cell lung cancer that progressed on radiotherapy plus ipilimumab.

CDR3 nucleotides: TGTGCCAGCAGCTTTGGGACAGGGCCCTACAATGAGCAGTTCTTC. It encodes CASSFGTGPYNEQFF. The chain couples TRBV11-2 to TRBJ2-1; 9 nucleotides agree with TRBD1. The CDR3 runs to 15 residues. Losses at the gene ends were 3 bases for V and 2 bases for J; bases not matched to a gene: 2. Germline loops: CDR1 SGHAT, CDR2 FQNNGV.

The rearrangement links TRBV5-4 to TRBJ2-3; 13 nucleotides align to TRBD2. Germline CDR1 SGHNT, CDR2 YYREEE (reference sequence). This CDR3 comprises 17 residues. V was pared by 0 bases and J by 8 bases, with 9 bases of the junction left unmatched. The CDR3 DNA sequence: TGTGCCAGCAGCTTGGCGGGGACTAGCGGGGCAGCTGGTACGCAGTATTTT. It encodes CASSLAGTSGAAGTQYF.

The gene calls are TRBV5-1 and TRBJ1-6, with D unresolved. CDR3 length: 13 amino acids. CDR1 SGHRS and CDR2 YFSETQ come from the germline V gene. Between the trimmed V and J ends, which lost 1 base and 8 bases, there was a span of 7 bases. CDR3 nucleotides: TGCGCCAGCAGCTTGTCCGGGGATTCACCCCTCCACTTT. Translated, it gives CASSLSGDSPLHF. Drawing the rest from reference TRBV5-1 and TRBJ1-6, the complete variable domain is KAGVTQTPRYLIKTRGQQVTLSCSPISGHRSVSWYQQTPGQGLQFLFEYFSETQRNKGNFPGRFSGRQFSNSRSEMNVSTLELGDSALYLCASSLSGDSPLHFGNGTRLTVT.

The rearrangement links TRBV14 to TRBJ2-3; TRBD2 aligns across 12 bases. This CDR3 has 18 residues. The V gene's germline CDR1 is SGHDN and CDR2 FVKESK. V was pared by 2 bases and J by 0 bases, with 6 bases of the junction left unmatched. The CDR3 region has the DNA TGTGCCAGCAGCCAACCCCTAGCGGGGGGGGCTAGCACAGATACGCAGTATTTT. Translating gives CASSQPLAGGASTDTQYF.

The chain uses TRBV7-2 and TRBJ2-7, with 10 bases that match TRBD2. The V segment lost 4 bases and the J segment 2 bases; nucleotides outside the gene matches: 5. This CDR3 spans 15 amino acids. The germline gives CDR1 SGHTA, CDR2 FQGNSA. CDR3 in DNA: TGTGCCAGCAGCTCGTTAGCGGGGGGCGCCTACGAGCAGTACTTC. Amino acid sequence: CASSSLAGGAYEQYF.

CDR3 bases: TGTGCCAGCAGGGTACCGGGACACATGGTTCCCCTCCACTTT. Protein: CASRVPGHMVPLHF. The chain couples TRBV28 to TRBJ1-6; D is perhaps TRBD1 (6 bases). The CDR3 is 14 residues long. From germline, CDR1 is MDHEN and CDR2 SYDVKM. V lost 6 bases and J 13 bases, leaving 19 bases between the germline ends.

This clone came up once. The chain recombines TRBV11-2 with TRBJ2-3, with 10 bases fitting TRBD1. This CDR3 is built from 18 residues. Germline CDR1 reads SGHAT; CDR2 reads FQNNGV. With V trimmed by 2 bases and J by 8 bases, 16 bases remained unmatched. DNA for the CDR3: TGTGCCAGCAGCTTAATTGAGGACGCGACAGGGGGCTTTGGTACGCAGTATTTT. Its protein product is CASSLIEDATGGFGTQYF.

This rearrangement joins TRBV4-3 to TRBJ2-4, with D unresolved. The CDR3 has 13 amino acids. V shed 0 bases and J shed 9 bases, with 9 bases lying between them. Germline loops: CDR1 LGHNA, CDR2 YSLEER. This CDR3 reads CASSQDDTAIQYF. In DNA form, the CDR3 reads TGCGCCAGCAGCCAAGACGACACGGCCATTCAGTACTTC.

The gene calls are TRBV5-1 and TRBJ2-7; D call uncertain. Trimming took off 2 bases at V and 6 bases at J, with 6 bases between the two ends. Germline CDR1 reads SGHRS; CDR2 reads YFSETQ. CDR3 length equals 11 residues. The CDR3 bases are TGCGCCAGCAGCTTAGAGCGCGAGCAGTACTTC. This translates into CASSLEREQYF.

The V call is TRBV5-1, the J call TRBJ1-1; D possibly corresponds to TRBD1 (6 bases). The germline gives CDR1 SGHRS, CDR2 YFSETQ. This CDR3 spans 14 amino acids. V lost 0 bases, J lost 5 bases, and 11 bases lay in between. CDR3 DNA: TGCGCCAGCAGCTTGGAGGTCAGGGGAACTGAAGCTTTCTTT. The encoded protein is CASSLEVRGTEAFF.

The chain recombines TRBV7-6 with TRBJ2-2; 10 bases match TRBD1. The junction had 8 bases not matched to a gene; V was cut back by 5 bases and J by 2 bases. Germline CDR1 SGHVS, CDR2 FNYEAQ. CDR3 size: 17 residues. DNA for the CDR3: TGTGCCAGCAGCCTTGGACAGGGGGGGGTAAACACCGGGGAGCTGTTTTTT. Its translation: CASSLGQGGVNTGELFF.

This clone was detected only once. The chain is built from TRBV20-1 and TRBJ2-5; D not resolved. V lost 1 base and J lost 5, with 5 bases in between. Looked up from germline, CDR1 is DFQATT and CDR2 is SNEGSKA (reference sequence). This CDR3 region has 11 residues. This CDR3 reads CSARVDETQYF. CDR3 nucleotides: TGCAGTGCTAGAGTAGATGAGACCCAGTACTTC.

The chain is built from TRBV6-5 and TRBJ2-3, with D hard to call. This CDR3 spans 15 amino acids. Germline V gene lookup returns CDR1 MNHEY and CDR2 SVGAGI. V was pared by 2 bases and J by 1 base, with 10 bases between. For the CDR3, the DNA is TGTGCCAGCAGTTACGAGGCAGAACGCACAGATACGCAGTATTTT. This sequence encodes CASSYEAERTDTQYF.

The rearrangement links TRBV7-2 to TRBJ1-2, with a possible D match to TRBD1 (6 bases). Germline CDR1 is SGHTA and CDR2 is FQGNSA. Trimming took off 5 bases at V and 1 base at J, with 8 bases between the two ends. This CDR3 has 13 amino acids. Here the CDR3 reads CASSAGVNYGYTF. Here the CDR3 DNA reads TGTGCCAGCAGCGCAGGGGTTAACTATGGCTACACCTTC.

J is TRBJ1-1 and V is TRBV6-1, with D possibly being TRBD1 (6 bases). V was shortened by 6 bases and J by 2 bases, with 16 bases between the two germline ends. Germline V gene sequence: CDR1 MNHNS, CDR2 SASEGT. The CDR3 is 15 amino acids. As DNA, the CDR3 is TGTGCCAGCAGGGAAAACAGGGAACGAAACACTGAAGCTTTCTTT. Its translation: CASRENRERNTEAFF.

The gene calls are TRBV6-5 and TRBJ2-2; tentatively, D is TRBD2 (7 bases). Trimming cost V 5 bases and J 10 bases, with 20 bases left between them. CDR3 size: 15 residues. Per germline, CDR1 MNHEY and CDR2 SVGAGI. CDR3 sequence: CASSQAGAVVEELFF. The CDR3 bases are TGTGCCAGCAGTCAGGCGGGGGCCGTTGTGGAGGAGCTGTTTTTT.

The J gene is TRBJ2-3, the V gene TRBV7-2; TRBD2 matches 10 bases. With V trimmed by 2 bases and J by 4 bases, 9 bases remained unmatched. The germline CDR1 and CDR2 sequences are SGHTA and FQGNSA. The CDR3 extends over 17 amino acids. CDR3 amino acids: CASSLRQRGGPADTQYF. The CDR3 DNA is TGTGCCAGCAGCTTAAGGCAGCGGGGGGGCCCCGCAGATACGCAGTATTTT.

V usage is TRBV4-2 and J usage is TRBJ2-4; a possible D gene is TRBD2 (6 bases). The CDR3 loop spans 14 amino acids. Germline CDR1 and CDR2: LGHNA and YNFKEQ. Deletions cut 4 bases from V and 5 bases from J, with 12 bases between. The CDR3 is CASSRGEAENIQYF. In DNA form, the CDR3 reads TGTGCCAGCAGCCGGGGGGAAGCTGAAAACATTCAGTACTTC.

The chain has TRBV29-1 and TRBJ1-2; 11 bases are shared with TRBD1. V was pared by 6 bases and J by 4 bases, with 13 bases of the junction left unmatched. CDR1 SQVTM and CDR2 ANQGSEA come from the germline V gene. The CDR3 is made up of 16 amino acids. The CDR3 is CSVDATGTGGTYGYTF. CDR3 sequence (DNA): TGCAGCGTCGACGCAACCGGGACAGGGGGTACCTATGGCTACACCTTC.

A remark on this clone: This sample includes further DNA sequences coding for the same CDR3. This sequence joins TRBV27 and TRBJ1-2, with TRBD1 matching 9 bases. The length of the CDR3 is 15 residues. Looked up from germline, CDR1 is MNHEY and CDR2 is SMNVEV (reference sequence). V dropped 0 bases and J dropped 2; count of bases not matched to a gene: 1. As DNA, the CDR3 is TGTGCCAGCAGTTTATCAGGGACAGGGAACTATGGCTACACCTTC. Encoded protein: CASSLSGTGNYGYTF.

CDR3 nucleotides: TGTGCCAGCAGGCTGGCAGGGGGGCAGCCCCAGCATTTT. Its translation is CASRLAGGQPQHF. This rearrangement joins TRBV27 to TRBJ1-5, with 7 bases identical to TRBD1. Losses at the gene ends were 6 bases for V and 7 bases for J; bases not matched to a gene: 6. The CDR3 contains 13 residues. Germline assignment: CDR1 MNHEY and CDR2 SMNVEV (reference sequence).

The rearrangement uses TRBV7-2 and TRBJ2-7; 12 bases map to TRBD2. This CDR3 is built from 15 residues. Looked up from germline, CDR1 is SGHTA and CDR2 is FQGNSA. V trimming: 5 bases; J trimming: 3 bases; junction bases outside the gene matches: 5. This chain's CDR3 is CASSTGLAGIYEQYF. The DNA of the CDR3 is TGTGCCAGCAGCACGGGACTAGCGGGTATCTACGAGCAGTACTTC.

The CDR3 spells CASSPILAGGKETQYF. Here the CDR3 DNA reads TGCGCCAGCAGCCCTATACTAGCGGGGGGAAAAGAGACCCAGTACTTC. This chain joins TRBV5-1 and TRBJ2-5, with 12 bases lining up with TRBD2. CDR1 and CDR2 (germline): SGHRS, YFSETQ. This CDR3 region has 16 residues. With 4 bases clipped from V and 3 bases from J, the junction kept 7 bases outside the gene matches.

V and J are TRBV6-1 and TRBJ2-3; possible D gene TRBD1, 6 bases. Germline V gene sequence: CDR1 MNHNS, CDR2 SASEGT. V lost 6 bases to trimming and J lost 6 bases, with 13 bases between them. CDR3 size: 13 residues. The CDR3, as DNA: TGTGCCAGCAGCGGACAGCCGGGGGATACGCAGTATTTT. As protein: CASSGQPGDTQYF.

This clone has a handful of counts. The J gene is TRBJ1-4, the V gene TRBV25-1, with TRBD1 matching over 8 bases. Looked up from germline, CDR1 is MGHDK and CDR2 is SYGVNS. The CDR3 runs 18 residues. The J segment lost 2 bases and the V segment lost 2 bases, leaving 10 bases of the junction unmatched. CDR3 in amino acids: CASSERPQGARTNEKLFF. The CDR3 DNA follows: TGTGCCAGCAGTGAAAGGCCCCAGGGGGCTCGGACTAATGAAAAACTGTTTTTT. Together with reference TRBV25-1 and TRBJ1-4, the CDR3 gives the full variable domain: EADIYQTPRYLVIGTGKKITLECSQTMGHDKMYWYQQDPGMELHLIHYSYGVNSTEKGDLSSESTVSRIRTEHFPLTLESARPSHTSQYLCASSERPQGARTNEKLFFGSGTQLSVL.

This clone was counted a single time. This sequence joins TRBV11-3 and TRBJ2-1; D uncertain. V was shortened by 4 bases and J by 0 bases, with 4 bases between the two germline ends. The CDR3 is 13 residues long. Germline V gene lookup returns CDR1 SGHNT and CDR2 YENEEA. CDR3 region: CASSSVSYNEQFF. The CDR3 DNA reads as TGTGCCAGCAGCTCGGTCTCCTACAATGAGCAGTTCTTC. The full variable domain, completed using reference TRBV11-3 and TRBJ2-1, is EAGVVQSPRYKIIEKKQPVAFWCNPISGHNTLYWYLQNLGQGPELLIRYENEEAVDDSQLPKDRFSAERLKGVDSTLKIQPAELGDSAVYLCASSSVSYNEQFFGPGTRLTVL.

The gene calls are TRBV9 and TRBJ1-1; tentatively, D is TRBD1 (5 bases). Between the trimmed V and J ends, which lost 0 bases and 1 base, there was a span of 10 bases. Per the germline V gene, CDR1 is SGDLS and CDR2 is YYNGEE. The CDR3 is 15 amino acids. CDR3 sequence (DNA): TGTGCCAGCAGCGTAGATACAGGCCGGAACACTGAAGCTTTCTTT. Its translation is CASSVDTGRNTEAFF.